This is a list of T cell receptor beta chains from one sample in a study of T cell repertoires in cytomegalovirus infection. The antigens of these receptors remain unknown. TCRdb called the reads again in MiXCR, with one record for every CDR3 protein. The sample carries 750,000 to 950,000 distinct CDR3 sequences, around 29% recorded once. The specimen was cultured CD8+ T cells from PBMCs, collected from culture after CMV antigen stimulation. The source of these receptors is a human donor in good health (CMV status not recorded). Some clones in this sample may be carry-over from other donors' samples. Both conserved end residues are trimmed from each CDR3. The size entry is marked missing in some rows and otherwise reads once, few, many or a size class.

CDR3aa | v_gene | abundance | j_gene
ASSLEVLEGDTYGYT | TRBV12-3/TRBV12-4 | NA | TRBJ1-2
ASSFYRENTGELF | TRBV6-1 | few | TRBJ2-2
ASRKPGRPNEKLF | TRBV28 | NA | TRBJ1-4
SVQGAVTYEQY | TRBV20-1 | NA | TRBJ2-7
ASSRGQDYNTEAF | TRBV7-6 | NA | TRBJ1-1
ASSHRGQGLAEAF | TRBV4-1 | few | TRBJ1-1
ASSQGLGTVNTGELF | TRBV4-1 | few | TRBJ2-2
ASVATGNYGYT | TRBV12-3/TRBV12-4 | few | TRBJ1-2
ASSFVKVSYTDTQY | TRBV7-9 | few | TRBJ2-3
ATSDLRTDYNEQF | TRBV24-1 | few | TRBJ2-1
SARDFAPTLAGGPRTDTQY | TRBV20-1 | NA | TRBJ2-3
ASSSGTGGAYGYT | TRBV12-3/TRBV12-4 | NA | TRBJ1-2
ASSAGQGNNEQF | TRBV6-6 | NA | TRBJ2-1
ASSFLTGTSGANTGELF | TRBV12-3/TRBV12-4 | few | TRBJ2-2